This T cell receptor (beta chain) was found in a study of beta chain features in type 1 diabetes. The study, taken as a whole, reports: At VDJ recombination sites, type 1 diabetes patients had fewer insertions and more deleted nucleotides. TCRB CDR3 length was moderately but significantly reduced in all four CD4+ subsets of Type 1 diabetes patients.

Germline values: CDR1 GTSNPN, CDR2 SVGIG (reference sequence). With 4 bases removed from V and 1 base from J, the gap between germline ends came to 10 bases. The CDR3 contains 14 residues. As regards this clone: Antigen unknown.

Since all of the isolated RNA was reverse transcribed, expressed TCRB transcripts were what got sequenced. Generated by immunoSEQ multiplex PCR, the TCRdb table keeps only in-frame clones and is missing some. The profile shows around 690,000 clones, approximately 13% of them singletons. Each donor gave one heparinised blood draw averaging around 120 mL. Sequencing was done on a sample of naive CD4+ T cells from blood. The source of this sequence is a man aged 25 to 40 with type 1 diabetes. The chain recombines TRBV30 with TRBJ2-2; perhaps TRBD1 as D (6 bases). This CDR3 is CAWMQGMNTGELFF. CDR3 DNA: TGTGCCTGGATGCAGGGGATGAACACCGGGGAGCTGTTTTTT.